These 2 T cell receptor beta chains were all obtained from the same sample, sequenced in a study of CD8+CD57+ T cells in acquired aplastic anemia. TCR beta VDJ and CDR3 were profiled, and genomic DNA was the template. TCRdb called the reads again in MiXCR, with one record for every CDR3 protein. Of 150,000 to 200,000 distinct CDR3 sequences in the sample, less than 50% were seen once. Patients picked for sequencing had shown CD8+CD57+ cell expansion detected by flow cytometry. The material sequenced was sorted CD4+, CD8+, or CD8+CD57+ T cells (not recorded which) from PBMCs. The receptors derive from a human donor with aplastic anemia.

The chain combines TRBV10-3 with TRBJ2-2; D is uncertain. Germline CDR1 reads ENHRY; CDR2 reads SYGVKD. Trimming removed 10 bases from V and 1 base from J, with 7 bases in between. The CDR3 contains 12 residues. The CDR3 loop reads CATQLNTGELFF. Here the CDR3 DNA reads TGTGCCACCCAACTGAACACCGGGGAGCTGTTTTTT.

This clonotype was counted many times. This sequence joins TRBV7-2 and TRBJ2-2; D is ambiguous. Germline lookup yields CDR1 SGHTA and CDR2 FQGNSA. The V and J ends lost 4 bases and 2 bases respectively, with 5 bases between them. This CDR3 has 13 residues. The CDR3 here is CASSSPNTGELFF. In DNA, the CDR3 is TGTGCCAGCAGCTCACCAAACACCGGGGAGCTGTTTTTT.